This T cell receptor beta chain is from a study of shared clonotypes between healthy human individuals. The assay was immunoSEQ multiplex PCR, and TCRdb's table has in-frame clones only and misses some. The sample includes more than 550,000 clones, less than 95% of them seen just once. The clonotype comes from a man between 18 and 35 years old in good health. Some clones in this sample may be carry-over from other donors' samples. Specimen: memory CD8+ T cells from PBMCs. Subset described: CD45RO+ cells pooled with CCR7-negative TemRA cells.

The CDR3 region has the DNA TGCGCCAGCAGCCAAGAAACGGTCCCGGTCAGTGGCTACACCTTC. Its protein is CASSQETVPVSGYTF. V usage is TRBV4-3 and J usage is TRBJ1-2; no definite D call. The germline CDR1 and CDR2 sequences are LGHNA and YSLEER. Trimming took off 0 bases at V and 7 bases at J, with 15 bases between the two ends. CDR3 size: 15 residues.